This TCR beta chain was identified in a study of control samples from healthy donors and cancer patients. Germline V gene data show CDR1 as GTSNPN and CDR2 as SVGIG (reference sequence). CDR3 length: 13 residues. V gave up 4 bases and J gave up 7 bases, with 14 bases separating them. The repertoire was sequenced with immunoSEQ multiplex PCR; TCRdb's copy has only in-frame clones and lacks some. The top ten hold 4.5% to 7.5% of the sample, which has some 80,000 clones, 85% to 95% seen once. This TCR was sampled from a woman aged 55-69 years in good health. V usage is TRBV30 and J usage is TRBJ2-4; D not resolved. The specimen sequenced was blood. CDR3: CAWTSDRRNIQYF. DNA for the CDR3: TGTGCCTGGACCTCCGACCGAAGGAACATTCAGTACTTC. Complete variable domain (other parts from reference TRBV30 and TRBJ2-4): SQTIHQWPATLVQPVGSPLSLECTVEGTSNPNLYWYRQAAGRGLQLLFYSVGIGQISSEVPQNLSASRPQDRQFILSSKKLLLSDSGFYLCAWTSDRRNIQYFGAGTRLSVL.